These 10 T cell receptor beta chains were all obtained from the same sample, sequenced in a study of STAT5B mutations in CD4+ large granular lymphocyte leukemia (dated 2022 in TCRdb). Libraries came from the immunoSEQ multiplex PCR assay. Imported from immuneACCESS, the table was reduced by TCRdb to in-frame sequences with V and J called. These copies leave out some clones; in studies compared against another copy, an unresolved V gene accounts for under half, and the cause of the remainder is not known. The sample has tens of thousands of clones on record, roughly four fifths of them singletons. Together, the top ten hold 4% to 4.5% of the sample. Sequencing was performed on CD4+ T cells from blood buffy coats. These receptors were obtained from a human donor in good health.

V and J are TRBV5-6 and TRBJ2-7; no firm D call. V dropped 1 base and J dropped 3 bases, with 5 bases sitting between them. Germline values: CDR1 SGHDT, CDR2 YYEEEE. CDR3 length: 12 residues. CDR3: CASSLLGYEQYF. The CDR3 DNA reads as TGTGCCAGCAGCTTGTTGGGCTACGAGCAGTACTTC.

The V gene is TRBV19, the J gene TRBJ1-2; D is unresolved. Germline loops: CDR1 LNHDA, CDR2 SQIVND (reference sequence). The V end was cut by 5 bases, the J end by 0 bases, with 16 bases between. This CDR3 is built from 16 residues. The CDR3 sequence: CASSFSVDLANYGYTF. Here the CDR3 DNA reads TGTGCCAGTAGTTTCTCCGTGGACCTAGCTAACTATGGCTACACCTTC.

The CDR3 is CASSLGTQGYEQYF. The CDR3 DNA follows: TGTGCCAGCAGCTTGGGGACTCAGGGCTACGAGCAGTACTTC. V gene TRBV11-2 combines with J gene TRBJ2-7, with a possible D match to TRBD2 (6 bases). The CDR3 length is 14 residues. V was clipped by 3 bases and J by 3 bases, with 12 bases between them. CDR1 and CDR2 (germline): SGHAT, FQNNGV. The full variable domain, in which reference TRBV11-2 and TRBJ2-7 provide the parts outside the CDR3, is EAGVAQSPRYKIIEKRQSVAFWCNPISGHATLYWYQQILGQGPKLLIQFQNNGVVDDSQLPKDRFSAERLKGVDSTLKIQPAKLEDSAVYLCASSLGTQGYEQYFGPGTRLTVT.

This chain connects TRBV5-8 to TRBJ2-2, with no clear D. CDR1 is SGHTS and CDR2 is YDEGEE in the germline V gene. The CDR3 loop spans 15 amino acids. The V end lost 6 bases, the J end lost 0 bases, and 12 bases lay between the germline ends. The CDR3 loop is CASNPPPANTGELFF. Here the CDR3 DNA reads TGTGCCAGCAACCCTCCCCCCGCGAACACCGGGGAGCTGTTTTTT.

CDR3 in DNA: TGTGCCAGCAGCATGGGACACGTAGAGACCCAGTACTTC. As protein: CASSMGHVETQYF. The chain joins TRBV7-2 to TRBJ2-5, with D possibly being TRBD1 (6 bases). This CDR3 has 13 residues. Germline V gene data show CDR1 as SGHTA and CDR2 as FQGNSA. V dropped 5 bases and J dropped 4 bases, with 11 bases sitting between them.

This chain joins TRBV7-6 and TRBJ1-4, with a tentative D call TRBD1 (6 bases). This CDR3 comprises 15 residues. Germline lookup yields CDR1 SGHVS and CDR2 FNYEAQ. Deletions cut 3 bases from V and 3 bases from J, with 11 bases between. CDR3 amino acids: CASSFSGEANEKLFF. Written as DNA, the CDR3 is TGTGCCAGCAGCTTTTCAGGGGAGGCTAATGAAAAACTGTTTTTT.

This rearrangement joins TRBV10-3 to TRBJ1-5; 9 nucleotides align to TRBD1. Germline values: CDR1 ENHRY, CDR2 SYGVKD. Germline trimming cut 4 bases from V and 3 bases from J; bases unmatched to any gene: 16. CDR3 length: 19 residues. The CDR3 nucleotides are TGTGCCATCAGTGTATCGCCGGGACAGGGATCCCTAGCCAATCAGCCCCAGCATTTT. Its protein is CAISVSPGQGSLANQPQHF.

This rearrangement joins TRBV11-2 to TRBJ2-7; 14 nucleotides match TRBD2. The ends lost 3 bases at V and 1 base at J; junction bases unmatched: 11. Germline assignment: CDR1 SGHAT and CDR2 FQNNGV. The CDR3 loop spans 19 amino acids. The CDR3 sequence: CASSLTGTSGSGVSYEQYF. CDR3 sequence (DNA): TGTGCCAGCAGCTTGACCGGGACTAGCGGGAGCGGGGTTTCCTACGAGCAGTACTTC.

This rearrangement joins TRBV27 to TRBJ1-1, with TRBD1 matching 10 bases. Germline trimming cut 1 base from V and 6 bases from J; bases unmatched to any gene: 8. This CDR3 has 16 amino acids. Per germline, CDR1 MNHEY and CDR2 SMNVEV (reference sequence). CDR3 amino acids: CASSLFRTGGPSEAFF. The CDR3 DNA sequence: TGTGCCAGCAGTTTATTCCGGACAGGGGGGCCATCTGAAGCTTTCTTT.

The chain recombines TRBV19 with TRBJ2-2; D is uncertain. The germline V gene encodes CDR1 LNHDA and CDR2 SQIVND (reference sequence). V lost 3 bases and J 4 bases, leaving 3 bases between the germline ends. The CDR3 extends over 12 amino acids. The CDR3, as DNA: TGTGCCAGTAGTATTGGCACCGGGGAGCTGTTTTTT. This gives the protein CASSIGTGELFF.